Shown below are 19 T cell receptor beta chains from a single sample sequenced in a study of T cells after yellow fever vaccination. TCRdb re-analysed the 5' RACE reads in MiXCR, keeping a single row per CDR3 protein. The sample has hundreds of thousands of distinct CDR3 sequences, more than 3% seen once. The source was PBMCs, collected on the day of the yellow fever booster vaccination. These receptor sequences come from a man between 18 and 35 years old who received the YFV17D yellow fever vaccine.

This clonotype was found a few times. The V gene is TRBV12-3 or TRBV12-4, the J gene TRBJ1-2, with D maybe TRBD1 (6 bases). CDR3 length: 14 residues. V was clipped by 4 bases and J by 2 bases, with 11 bases between them. The CDR3 nucleotides are TGTGCCAGCAGTTCAGGGAGGGGGAACTATGGCTACACCTTC. This codes for CASSSGRGNYGYTF.

The table lists this clonotype with many counts. The genes are TRBV5-1 and TRBJ2-1, with D possibly being TRBD1 (5 bases). The V gene's germline CDR1 is SGHRS and CDR2 YFSETQ. This CDR3 has 14 amino acids. Trimming took off 0 bases at V and 3 bases at J, with 7 bases between the two ends. The DNA of the CDR3 is TGCGCCAGCAGCTTGGGTCAGGGCTACAATGAGCAGTTCTTC. Protein sequence: CASSLGQGYNEQFF.

This clonotype was counted between two and nine times. V gene TRBV20-1 combines with J gene TRBJ2-7; 7 bases line up with TRBD2. Germline lookup yields CDR1 DFQATT and CDR2 SNEGSKA (reference sequence). With 3 bases clipped from V and 9 bases from J, the junction kept 20 bases outside the gene matches. This CDR3 spans 16 amino acids. CDR3 region: CSARVDSAGQAPRQYV. As DNA, the CDR3 is TGCAGTGCTAGGGTTGACTCAGCGGGGCAGGCTCCGAGGCAGTACGTC.

This clonotype was observed at least ten times. The gene calls are TRBV5-1 and TRBJ1-6; 7 positions agree with TRBD1. Looked up from germline, CDR1 is SGHRS and CDR2 is YFSETQ. The CDR3 is 15 amino acids. V was clipped by 2 bases and J by 2 bases; unmatched bases: 1. As DNA, the CDR3 is TGCGCCAGCAGCTTCGGGACAGCCTATAATTCACCCCTCCACTTT. This translates into CASSFGTAYNSPLHF. The full variable domain, with the rest looked up from reference TRBV5-1 and TRBJ1-6, is KAGVTQTPRYLIKTRGQQVTLSCSPISGHRSVSWYQQTPGQGLQFLFEYFSETQRNKGNFPGRFSGRQFSNSRSEMNVSTLELGDSALYLCASSFGTAYNSPLHFGNGTRLTVT.

The chain employs TRBV11-2 and TRBJ2-1; 10 bases are shared with TRBD1. Germline V gene lookup returns CDR1 SGHAT and CDR2 FQNNGV. The CDR3 sequence is 14 residues long. With V trimmed by 2 bases and J by 9 bases, 4 bases remained unmatched. This CDR3 reads CASSLRTGGGEQFF. The DNA of the CDR3 is TGTGCCAGCAGCTTAAGGACAGGGGGTGGTGAGCAGTTCTTC.

This clonotype showed up many times. V usage is TRBV7-2 and J usage is TRBJ1-1, with D uncertain. Trimming pared 3 bases from V and 2 bases from J, leaving 10 bases between. This CDR3 spans 14 amino acids. In germline, CDR1 is SGHTA, CDR2 FQGNSA. The CDR3 DNA reads as TGTGCCAGCAGCTTTTCTGGCGGAAACACTGAAGCTTTCTTT. Translating it yields CASSFSGGNTEAFF.

This clonotype was counted many times. This chain links TRBV7-2 with TRBJ2-5; D not resolved. V was pared by 0 bases and J by 2 bases, with 4 bases between. This CDR3 is built from 13 residues. Per germline, CDR1 SGHTA and CDR2 FQGNSA. The CDR3 here is CASSLATQETQYF. CDR3 bases: TGTGCCAGCAGCTTAGCGACTCAAGAGACCCAGTACTTC.

At least ten counts were recorded for this clonotype. V usage is TRBV19 and J usage is TRBJ1-1; 8 positions agree with TRBD1. Unmatched junction bases numbered 10, after V lost 5 bases and J lost 5 bases. CDR3 length equals 15 residues. Germline CDR1 LNHDA, CDR2 SQIVND (reference sequence). The CDR3 loop reads CASSDGQGLFTEAFF. CDR3 nucleotide sequence: TGTGCCAGTAGTGACGGACAGGGCCTGTTTACTGAAGCTTTCTTT. Full variable domain (rest looked up from reference TRBV19 and TRBJ1-1): DGGITQSPKYLFRKEGQNVTLSCEQNLNHDAMYWYRQDPGQGLRLIYYSQIVNDFQKGDIAEGYSVSREKKESFPLTVTSAQKNPTAFYLCASSDGQGLFTEAFFGQGTRLTVV.

This clonotype has ten or more counts. This sequence joins TRBV30 and TRBJ2-5; D gene uncertain. Per the germline V gene, CDR1 is GTSNPN and CDR2 is SVGIG (reference sequence). This CDR3 region has 13 residues. The V end lost 1 base, the J end lost 4 bases, and 10 bases lay between the germline ends. The CDR3 sequence is CAWSGLPGETQYF. The CDR3 DNA reads as TGTGCCTGGAGTGGCCTGCCGGGAGAGACCCAGTACTTC. Together with reference TRBV30 and TRBJ2-5, the CDR3 gives the full variable domain: SQTIHQWPATLVQPVGSPLSLECTVEGTSNPNLYWYRQAAGRGLQLLFYSVGIGQISSEVPQNLSASRPQDRQFILSSKKLLLSDSGFYLCAWSGLPGETQYFGPGTRLLVL.

This clonotype was seen repeatedly, ten times or more. The chain employs TRBV7-8 and TRBJ2-3; D unclear. V gave up 6 bases and J gave up 2 bases, with 6 bases separating them. The germline V gene has CDR1 SGHVS and CDR2 FQNEAQ. The CDR3 runs 12 residues. CDR3 sequence reads: CASSMSTDTQYF. The CDR3 coding sequence is TGTGCCAGCAGTATGTCCACAGATACGCAGTATTTT. Drawing the rest from reference TRBV7-8 and TRBJ2-3, the complete variable domain is GAGVSQSPRYKVAKRGQDVALRCDPISGHVSLFWYQQALGQGPEFLTYFQNEAQLDKSGLPSDRFFAERPEGSVSTLKIQRTQQEDSAVYLCASSMSTDTQYFGPGTRLTVL.

This sequence joins TRBV4-3 and TRBJ1-3, with 10 positions matching TRBD1. This CDR3 comprises 18 residues. CDR1 LGHNA and CDR2 YSLEER come from the germline V gene. J lost 4 bases, V lost 2 bases, and 11 bases had no gene match. The CDR3 here is CASSQYHLRGQGGNTIYF. In DNA, the CDR3 is TGCGCCAGCAGCCAATACCATCTCCGGGGACAGGGGGGAAACACCATATATTTT.

This clonotype turned up a few times. This chain joins TRBV3-1 and TRBJ2-2; unclear D gene. The length of the CDR3 is 14 residues. V shed 1 base and J shed 7 bases, with 10 bases lying between them. Germline V CDR1 and CDR2: LGHDT, YNNKEL (reference sequence). The CDR3 DNA reads TGTGCCAGCAGCCAAGGGGCTGGGGTCGGGGAGCTGTTTTTT. Translating gives CASSQGAGVGELFF.

The CDR3 DNA reads as TGCGCCAGCAGCCAAGATGGGGGGATAGTTCAGCCCCAGCATTTT. As protein: CASSQDGGIVQPQHF. The chain recombines TRBV4-1 with TRBJ1-5, with a weak D call TRBD1 (5 bases). Trimming took off 0 bases at V and 6 bases at J, with 12 bases between the two ends. Germline loops: CDR1 MGHRA, CDR2 YSYEKL. This CDR3 spans 15 amino acids.

The genes are TRBV15 and TRBJ2-1; 9 bases are shared with TRBD2. V was pared by 2 bases and J by 5 bases, with 4 bases of the junction left unmatched. Germline CDR1 LNHNV, CDR2 YYDKDF (reference sequence). The CDR3 contains 15 residues. The CDR3 reads CATSRSGGQNNEQFF. Written as DNA, the CDR3 is TGTGCCACCAGCAGAAGCGGGGGGCAGAACAATGAGCAGTTCTTC.

This sequence joins TRBV2 and TRBJ2-2, with a tentative D call TRBD1 (6 bases). CDR1 and CDR2 from the germline V gene are SNHLY and FYNNEI. V lost 5 bases and J lost 5, with 9 bases in between. This CDR3 region has 13 residues. The CDR3 protein is CASSQGQTGELFF. The CDR3 nucleotides read TGTGCCAGCAGTCAGGGACAAACCGGGGAGCTGTTTTTT.

Ten or more counts support this clonotype. The V and J genes are TRBV7-2 and TRBJ2-7; the D call may be TRBD1 or TRBD2 (6 bases each). CDR3 length equals 13 residues. The germline V and J ends were trimmed by 8 bases and 4 bases, with 15 bases remaining between them. In germline, CDR1 is SGHTA, CDR2 FQGNSA. CDR3 loop: CASGPGGLYEQYF. In DNA, the CDR3 is TGTGCCAGCGGCCCTGGGGGGCTGTACGAGCAGTACTTC.

This clonotype showed up many times. The chain carries TRBV7-9 and TRBJ2-7, with a possible D match to TRBD1 (5 bases). Looked up from germline, CDR1 is SEHNR and CDR2 is FQNEAQ (reference sequence). Trimming stripped 5 bases from V and 5 bases from J, with 10 bases between. CDR3 length: 12 residues. Written as DNA, the CDR3 is TGTGCCAGCAGCCGGCAGGGTGACGAGCAGTACGTC. Translating it yields CASSRQGDEQYV.

In its sample, this clonotype was seen a few times. The CDR3 sequence: CSARGGGGQETQYF. The CDR3 DNA sequence: TGCAGTGCTAGAGGGGGAGGTGGGCAAGAGACCCAGTACTTC. V gene TRBV20-1 combines with J gene TRBJ2-5; TRBD2 is a possible D gene (6 bases). In germline, CDR1 is DFQATT, CDR2 SNEGSKA (reference sequence). Trimming stripped 1 base from V and 2 bases from J, with 11 bases between. The CDR3 has 14 residues.

The sample holds a few counts of this clonotype. This sequence joins TRBV12-3 or TRBV12-4 and TRBJ2-3; TRBD1 or TRBD2 may be the D gene (6 bases each). The CDR3 covers 12 residues. Trimming removed 5 bases from V and 8 bases from J, with 11 bases in between. For the CDR3, the DNA is TGTGCCAGCAGTACAGGGACTGGTACGCAGTATTTT. Amino acid sequence: CASSTGTGTQYF.